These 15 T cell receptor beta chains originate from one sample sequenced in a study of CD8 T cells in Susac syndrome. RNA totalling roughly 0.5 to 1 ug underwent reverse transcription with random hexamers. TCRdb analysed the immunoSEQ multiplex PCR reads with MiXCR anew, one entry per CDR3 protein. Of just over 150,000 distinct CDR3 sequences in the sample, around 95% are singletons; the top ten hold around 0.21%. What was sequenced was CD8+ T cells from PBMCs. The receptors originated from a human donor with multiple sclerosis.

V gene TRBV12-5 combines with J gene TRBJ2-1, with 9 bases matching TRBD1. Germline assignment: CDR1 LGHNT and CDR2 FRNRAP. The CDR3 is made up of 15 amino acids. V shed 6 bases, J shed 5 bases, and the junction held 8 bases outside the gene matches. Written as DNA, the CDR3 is TGTGCTAGTGGGGCGGGACAGGGCGGAAACAATGAGCAGTTCTTC. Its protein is CASGAGQGGNNEQFF.

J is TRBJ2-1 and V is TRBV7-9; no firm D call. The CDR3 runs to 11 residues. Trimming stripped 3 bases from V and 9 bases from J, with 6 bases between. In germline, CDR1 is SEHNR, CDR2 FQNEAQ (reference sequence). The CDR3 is CASSFAAEQFF. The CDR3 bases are TGTGCCAGCAGCTTTGCAGCTGAGCAGTTCTTC.

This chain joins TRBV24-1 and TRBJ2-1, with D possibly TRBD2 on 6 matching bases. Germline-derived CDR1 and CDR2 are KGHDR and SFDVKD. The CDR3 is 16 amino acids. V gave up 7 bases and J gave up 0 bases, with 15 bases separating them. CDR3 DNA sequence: TGTGCCACCAGCGATACGACAGCGGGCTCCTACAATGAGCAGTTCTTC. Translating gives CATSDTTAGSYNEQFF.

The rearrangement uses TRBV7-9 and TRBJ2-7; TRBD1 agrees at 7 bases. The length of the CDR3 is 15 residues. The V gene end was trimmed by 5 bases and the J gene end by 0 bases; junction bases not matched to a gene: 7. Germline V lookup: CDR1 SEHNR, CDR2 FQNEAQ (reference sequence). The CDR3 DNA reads TGTGCCAGCAGCGGAATGGACAGGAGCTCCTACGAGCAGTACTTC. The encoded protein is CASSGMDRSSYEQYF.

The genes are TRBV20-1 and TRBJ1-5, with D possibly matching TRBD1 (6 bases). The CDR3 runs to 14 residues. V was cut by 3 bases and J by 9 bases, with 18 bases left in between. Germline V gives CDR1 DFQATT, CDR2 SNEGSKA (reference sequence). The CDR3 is CSARVRDKMPPQHF. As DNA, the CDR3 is TGCAGTGCTAGGGTCCGGGACAAGATGCCGCCCCAGCATTTT.

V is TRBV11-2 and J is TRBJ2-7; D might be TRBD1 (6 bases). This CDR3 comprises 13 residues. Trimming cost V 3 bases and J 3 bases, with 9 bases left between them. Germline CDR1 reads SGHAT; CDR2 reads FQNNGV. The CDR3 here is CASSFQGLYEQYF. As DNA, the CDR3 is TGTGCCAGCAGCTTTCAGGGGCTCTACGAGCAGTACTTC.

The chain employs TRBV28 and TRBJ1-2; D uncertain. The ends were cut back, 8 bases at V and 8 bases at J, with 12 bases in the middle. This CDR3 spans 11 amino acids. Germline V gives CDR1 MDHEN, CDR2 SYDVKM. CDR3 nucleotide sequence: TGTGCCAGCTCTCCCAAGAGGGGCTACACCTTC. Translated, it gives CASSPKRGYTF.

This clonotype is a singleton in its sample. The CDR3 sequence: CASSRLSGSYTDTQYF. In DNA form, the CDR3 reads TGCGCCAGCAGCCGATTGAGCGGGTCCTACACAGATACGCAGTATTTT. The chain is built from TRBV4-1 and TRBJ2-3, with a tentative D call TRBD2 (6 bases). V was pared by 4 bases and J by 2 bases, with 16 bases between. The CDR3 runs 16 residues. The germline V gene has CDR1 MGHRA and CDR2 YSYEKL.

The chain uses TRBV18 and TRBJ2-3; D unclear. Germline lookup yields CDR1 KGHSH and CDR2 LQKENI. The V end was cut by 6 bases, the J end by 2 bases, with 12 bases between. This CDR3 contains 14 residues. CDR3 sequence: CASSGGRTTDTQYF. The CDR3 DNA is TGTGCCAGCTCCGGTGGCCGTACCACAGATACGCAGTATTTT. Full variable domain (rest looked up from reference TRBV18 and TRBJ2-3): NAGVMQNPRHLVRRRGQEARLRCSPMKGHSHVYWYRQLPEEGLKFMVYLQKENIIDESGMPKERFSAEFPKEGPSILRIQQVVRGDSAAYFCASSGGRTTDTQYFGPGTRLTVL.

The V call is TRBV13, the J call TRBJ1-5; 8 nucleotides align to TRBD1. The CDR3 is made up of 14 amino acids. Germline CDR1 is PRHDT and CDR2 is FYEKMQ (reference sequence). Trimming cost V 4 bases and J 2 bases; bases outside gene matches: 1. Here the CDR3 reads CASSSDRGNQPQHF. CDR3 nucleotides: TGTGCCAGCAGCTCGGACAGGGGCAATCAGCCCCAGCATTTT.

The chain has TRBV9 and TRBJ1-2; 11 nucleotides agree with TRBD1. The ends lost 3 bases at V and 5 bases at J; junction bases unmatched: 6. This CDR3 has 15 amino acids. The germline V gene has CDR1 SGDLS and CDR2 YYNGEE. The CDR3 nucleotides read TGTGCCAGCAGCGCAGGACAGGGGGCGCGATATGGCTACACCTTC. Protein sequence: CASSAGQGARYGYTF.

CDR3 sequence reads: CASSSGTGARRGDTQYF. The DNA of the CDR3 is TGTGCCAGCAGCTCCGGGACAGGGGCGCGGCGTGGAGATACGCAGTATTTT. The chain carries TRBV13 and TRBJ2-3, with 10 nucleotides matching TRBD1. The junction had 12 bases not matched to a gene; V was cut back by 4 bases and J by 5 bases. Germline-derived CDR1 and CDR2 are PRHDT and FYEKMQ (reference sequence). This CDR3 has 17 residues.

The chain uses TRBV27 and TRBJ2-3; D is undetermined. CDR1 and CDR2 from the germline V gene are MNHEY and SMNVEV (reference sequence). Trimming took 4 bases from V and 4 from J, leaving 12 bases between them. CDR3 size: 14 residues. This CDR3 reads CASSWVQAPDTQYF. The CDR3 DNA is TGTGCCAGCAGTTGGGTCCAGGCCCCAGATACGCAGTATTTT.

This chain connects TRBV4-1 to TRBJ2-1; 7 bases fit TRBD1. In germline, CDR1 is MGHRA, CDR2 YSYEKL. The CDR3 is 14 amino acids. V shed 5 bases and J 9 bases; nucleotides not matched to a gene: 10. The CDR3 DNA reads TGCGCCAGCAGCTCCCGACAGGGCGAACCTGAGCAGTTCTTC. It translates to CASSSRQGEPEQFF.

CDR3 protein: CSARSPPYGYTF. DNA for the CDR3: TGCAGTGCTAGGTCCCCTCCCTATGGCTACACCTTC. The rearrangement links TRBV20-1 to TRBJ1-2; D uncertain. V lost 3 bases to trimming and J lost 4 bases, with 9 bases between them. The CDR3 covers 12 residues. Germline V gene sequence: CDR1 DFQATT, CDR2 SNEGSKA (reference sequence).